The next 31 T cell receptor beta chains were all read from a single sample in a study of cytomegalovirus exposure and HLA in healthy donors. PCR involved 60 Vbeta and 13 Jbeta primers. Here immunoSEQ multiplex PCR was the method, and the copy in TCRdb shows in-frame clones only, minus some. The data hold 200,000 or so clones, with about 88% observed a single time. Sequenced material: PBMCs. These receptor sequences come from a girl in the first two years of life in good health and CMV-seronegative.

The gene calls are TRBV7-9 and TRBJ2-4, with a weak D call TRBD1 (6 bases). Trimming stripped 4 bases from V and 3 bases from J, with 13 bases between. This CDR3 spans 15 amino acids. Germline values: CDR1 SEHNR, CDR2 FQNEAQ (reference sequence). The CDR3 here is CASSSPGQLKNIQYF. The CDR3 DNA is TGTGCCAGCAGCTCACCGGGACAACTCAAAAACATTCAGTACTTC.

This clone occurred a few times. The chain uses TRBV30 and TRBJ2-1; 7 bases match TRBD1. Per the germline V gene, CDR1 is GTSNPN and CDR2 is SVGIG (reference sequence). This CDR3 has 12 amino acids. The J segment lost 7 bases and the V segment lost 3 bases, leaving 3 bases of the junction unmatched. CDR3 protein: CAWRSGGNEQFF. In DNA, the CDR3 is TGTGCCTGGAGATCAGGGGGTAATGAGCAGTTCTTC.

The rearrangement links TRBV5-1 to TRBJ2-2, with 11 positions matching TRBD2. J gave up 3 bases and V 2 bases, and 0 bases lay outside the gene matches. Germline V lookup: CDR1 SGHRS, CDR2 YFSETQ. CDR3 size: 15 residues. CDR3 bases: TGCGCCAGCAGCTTTAGCGGGGGGGACACCGGGGAGCTGTTTTTT. Protein product: CASSFSGGDTGELFF.

The chain is built from TRBV5-6 and TRBJ2-7, with TRBD1 identical over 10 bases. The CDR3 sequence is 15 residues long. Trimming at V came to 3 bases and at J to 3 bases, leaving 6 bases not matched to a gene. In germline, CDR1 is SGHDT, CDR2 YYEEEE. The CDR3 DNA reads TGTGCCAGCAGCTCCTCGGGACAGGGGCACTACGAGCAGTACTTC. Amino acid sequence: CASSSSGQGHYEQYF.

The CDR3 coding sequence is TGTGCCAGCATGCTAGGTACAGGCTATTCACCCCTCCACTTT. Translating gives CASMLGTGYSPLHF. The chain joins TRBV2 to TRBJ1-6; D is possibly TRBD1 (5 bases). The length of the CDR3 is 14 residues. CDR1 is SNHLY and CDR2 is FYNNEI in the germline V gene. Trimming stripped 7 bases from V and 8 bases from J, with 15 bases between.

This chain connects TRBV4-2 to TRBJ2-1, with 7 bases that match TRBD2. This CDR3 is 16 amino acids long. V lost 1 base to trimming and J lost 3 bases; unmatched junction nucleotides: 6. The germline V gene encodes CDR1 LGHNA and CDR2 YNFKEQ. CDR3 amino acids: CASSQVVASGYNEQFF. DNA for the CDR3: TGTGCCAGCAGCCAAGTTGTGGCTAGCGGCTACAATGAGCAGTTCTTC.

This chain links TRBV6-6 with TRBJ2-7, with D perhaps matching TRBD1 (5 bases). Looked up from germline, CDR1 is MNHNY and CDR2 is SVGAGI (reference sequence). Trimming shortened V by 2 bases and J by 4 bases, and 9 bases separated the two germline ends. This CDR3 region has 13 residues. CDR3 amino acids: CASSYNRLYEQYF. Written as DNA, the CDR3 is TGTGCCAGCAGTTACAACAGGTTATACGAGCAGTACTTC.

The gene calls are TRBV30 and TRBJ1-1; 7 nucleotides match TRBD1. J lost 8 bases, V lost 1 base, and 10 bases had no gene match. Looked up from germline, CDR1 is GTSNPN and CDR2 is SVGIG (reference sequence). The CDR3 covers 14 residues. The CDR3 protein is CAWSGSQGRSEAFF. The CDR3 nucleotides read TGTGCCTGGAGTGGGTCACAGGGGCGCTCCGAAGCTTTCTTT.

This chain uses TRBV29-1 with TRBJ1-3; 7 bases map to TRBD1. Losses at the gene ends were 7 bases for V and 0 bases for J; bases not matched to a gene: 6. The CDR3 runs 14 residues. Per the germline V gene, CDR1 is SQVTM and CDR2 is ANQGSEA. The CDR3, as DNA: TGCAGCGCCACCAGGGACAGCTCTGGAAACACCATATATTTT. It specifies CSATRDSSGNTIYF.

The chain recombines TRBV6-6 with TRBJ2-3; TRBD1 is a possible D gene (6 bases). CDR1 is MNHNY and CDR2 is SVGAGI in the germline V gene (reference sequence). V shed 2 bases and J shed 1 base, with 10 bases lying between them. The CDR3 spans 15 residues. CDR3 nucleotide sequence: TGTGCCAGCAGTTACCCAGGGGTGGGCACAGATACGCAGTATTTT. Translation gives CASSYPGVGTDTQYF.

The genes are TRBV10-3 and TRBJ2-5; D is ambiguous. From germline, CDR1 is ENHRY and CDR2 SYGVKD. The CDR3 consists of 14 residues. Trimming left V 5 bases short and J 4 bases short, with 14 bases between. CDR3 protein: CAISRPGLGETQYF. CDR3 sequence (DNA): TGTGCCATCAGTAGGCCAGGTTTGGGAGAGACCCAGTACTTC.

The chain has TRBV7-8 and TRBJ2-5, with 9 bases fitting TRBD2. The germline V gene has CDR1 SGHVS and CDR2 FQNEAQ. There are 14 residues in the CDR3. V shed 5 bases, J shed 4 bases, and the junction held 5 bases outside the gene matches. The chain's CDR3 is CASSHGGGGETQYF. CDR3 coding DNA: TGTGCCAGCAGCCACGGCGGGGGGGGAGAGACCCAGTACTTC.

V gene TRBV11-2 combines with J gene TRBJ1-2; possible D gene TRBD1, 5 bases. V was shortened by 2 bases and J by 8 bases, with 12 bases between the two germline ends. Germline V gene sequence: CDR1 SGHAT, CDR2 FQNNGV. The CDR3 is 13 residues long. Written as DNA, the CDR3 is TGTGCCAGCAGCTTAAATTCAGGGCGCGGCTACACCTTC. Protein product: CASSLNSGRGYTF.

In its sample, this clone was seen once. The chain recombines TRBV5-5 with TRBJ1-1, with 9 bases lining up with TRBD1. The V segment lost 2 bases and the J segment 3 bases; nucleotides outside the gene matches: 8. The CDR3 is made up of 16 amino acids. Germline V gene sequence: CDR1 SGHKS, CDR2 YYEKEE (reference sequence). DNA of the CDR3: TGTGCCAGCAGCTTTGGGGTACAGGGGGCGCACACTGAAGCTTTCTTT. This gives the protein CASSFGVQGAHTEAFF.

The chain has TRBV11-2 and TRBJ2-5; 7 bases are a match to TRBD2. The CDR3 covers 15 residues. V lost 5 bases, J lost 5 bases, and 11 bases stayed unmatched. Germline V CDR1 and CDR2: SGHAT, FQNNGV. The CDR3 region is CASSLRGGLGETQYF. In nucleotides, the CDR3 is TGTGCCAGCAGCCTCCGAGGCGGACTAGGGGAGACCCAGTACTTC. Drawing the rest from reference TRBV11-2 and TRBJ2-5, the complete variable domain is EAGVAQSPRYKIIEKRQSVAFWCNPISGHATLYWYQQILGQGPKLLIQFQNNGVVDDSQLPKDRFSAERLKGVDSTLKIQPAKLEDSAVYLCASSLRGGLGETQYFGPGTRLLVL.

The V and J genes are TRBV2 and TRBJ2-6; D is undetermined. CDR3 length: 16 amino acids. V was pared by 2 bases and J by 0 bases, with 8 bases between. The germline CDR1 and CDR2 sequences are SNHLY and FYNNEI. In nucleotides, the CDR3 is TGTGCCAGCAGTGAAAATTTACACTCTGGGGCCAACGTCCTGACTTTC. This translates into CASSENLHSGANVLTF.

This sequence joins TRBV10-2 and TRBJ2-7; unclear D gene. With 6 bases removed from V and 2 bases from J, the gap between germline ends came to 5 bases. The germline V gene encodes CDR1 WSHSY and CDR2 SAAADI. This CDR3 spans 11 amino acids. DNA for the CDR3: TGCGCCAGCAGCCCCGCCTACGAGCAGTACTTC. It codes for CASSPAYEQYF.

On this clone: Other DNA sequences of this sample code for an identical CDR3. This chain uses TRBV5-1 with TRBJ1-2, with TRBD1 matching over 9 bases. Trimming cost V 3 bases and J 7 bases; bases outside gene matches: 1. Germline V gene lookup returns CDR1 SGHRS and CDR2 YFSETQ. The CDR3 loop spans 12 amino acids. In nucleotides, the CDR3 is TGCGCCAGCAGCTCGGACAGGGGTGGCTACACCTTC. It translates to CASSSDRGGYTF.

The chain carries TRBV6-5 and TRBJ1-2, with 9 bases matching TRBD1. V lost 5 bases and J lost 4; bases outside the gene matches: 5. This CDR3 spans 14 amino acids. CDR1 MNHEY and CDR2 SVGAGI come from the germline V gene. CDR3 region: CASSTGTGSYGYTF. CDR3 DNA: TGTGCCAGCAGTACGGGGACAGGGTCCTATGGCTACACCTTC.

This clone was picked up one time. The V and J genes are TRBV10-3 and TRBJ2-1, with 10 nucleotides matching TRBD2. V lost 6 bases to trimming and J lost 4 bases; unmatched junction nucleotides: 18. This CDR3 has 19 residues. The germline V gene has CDR1 ENHRY and CDR2 SYGVKD. The CDR3 DNA sequence: TGTGCCATCAGAGAAAGCGGGGGGGCCGGAGCCCTCCCGTACAATGAGCAGTTCTTC. Protein sequence: CAIRESGGAGALPYNEQFF.

The rearrangement uses TRBV27 and TRBJ2-2; maybe TRBD2 (6 bases). Trimming removed 5 bases from V and 3 bases from J, with 13 bases in between. The CDR3 contains 15 residues. CDR1 is MNHEY and CDR2 is SMNVEV in the germline V gene (reference sequence). CDR3 bases: TGTGCCAGCAGTCTCACCGGGACTTACACCGGGGAGCTGTTTTTT. Its protein is CASSLTGTYTGELFF.

The CDR3 DNA sequence: TGTGCCAGCAGCTCTCATAGCGGGATAGGGCCAGATACGCAGTATTTT. Translation gives CASSSHSGIGPDTQYF. The chain recombines TRBV7-6 with TRBJ2-3, with 8 bases matching TRBD2. Unmatched junction bases numbered 10, after V lost 4 bases and J lost 4 bases. The CDR3 runs to 16 residues. CDR1 is SGHVS and CDR2 is FNYEAQ in the germline V gene. Full variable domain (rest looked up from reference TRBV7-6 and TRBJ2-3): GAGVSQSPRYKVTKRGQDVALRCDPISGHVSLYWYRQALGQGPEFLTYFNYEAQQDKSGLPNDRFSAERPEGSISTLTIQRTEQRDSAMYRCASSSHSGIGPDTQYFGPGTRLTVL.

The J gene is TRBJ1-4, the V gene TRBV15; 9 bases map to TRBD1. Trimming took 4 bases from V and 11 from J; bases not matched to a gene: 17. Germline CDR1 reads LNHNV; CDR2 reads YYDKDF (reference sequence). The CDR3 sequence is 17 residues long. This CDR3 is CATSTTGGPTKLEKLFF. The CDR3 DNA reads as TGTGCCACCAGCACCACAGGGGGCCCTACGAAACTTGAGAAACTGTTTTTT.

The V gene is TRBV6-6, the J gene TRBJ2-7, with 9 nucleotides matching TRBD1. Germline lookup yields CDR1 MNHNY and CDR2 SVGAGI (reference sequence). V trimming: 0 bases; J trimming: 2 bases; junction bases outside the gene matches: 5. CDR3 length: 16 residues. The CDR3 DNA reads as TGTGCCAGCAGTTACTCCCGGGACAGGGACGCCTACGAGCAGTACTTC. Protein: CASSYSRDRDAYEQYF.

This clone appeared once. The J gene is TRBJ2-5, the V gene TRBV5-4, with D perhaps matching TRBD1 (5 bases). CDR1 SGHNT and CDR2 YYREEE come from the germline V gene (reference sequence). CDR3 length: 14 amino acids. The ends were cut back, 5 bases at V and 2 bases at J, with 13 bases in the middle. CDR3 DNA: TGTGCCAGCAGGGCTCAGGGCGCTCAAGAGACCCAGTACTTC. Residues: CASRAQGAQETQYF.

The chain recombines TRBV29-1 with TRBJ2-5, with TRBD2 identical over 11 bases. V gave up 5 bases and J gave up 5 bases; unmatched junction bases: 4. Per germline, CDR1 SQVTM and CDR2 ANQGSEA. This CDR3 region has 13 residues. The CDR3 loop reads CSVTSGSLETQYF. The CDR3 bases are TGCAGCGTTACTAGCGGGAGTTTGGAGACCCAGTACTTC.

V usage is TRBV5-1 and J usage is TRBJ2-5, with 10 bases identical to TRBD2. There are 16 residues in the CDR3. The germline gives CDR1 SGHRS, CDR2 YFSETQ. Trimming removed 2 bases from V and 3 bases from J; junction bases left unmatched: 7. CDR3 sequence reads: CASSFGLAGDEETQYF. The DNA of the CDR3 is TGCGCCAGCAGCTTCGGTCTAGCGGGGGATGAAGAGACCCAGTACTTC.

The rearrangement links TRBV15 to TRBJ1-1, with D hard to call. The CDR3 is 15 residues long. Trimming pared 1 base from V and 1 base from J, leaving 10 bases between. In germline, CDR1 is LNHNV, CDR2 YYDKDF (reference sequence). CDR3 loop: CATSRGEGRNTEAFF. In DNA, the CDR3 is TGTGCCACCAGCAGAGGGGAGGGTAGGAACACTGAAGCTTTCTTT. The whole variable domain, filled in from reference TRBV15 and TRBJ1-1, reads DAMVIQNPRYQVTQFGKPVTLSCSQTLNHNVMYWYQQKSSQAPKLLFHYYDKDFNNEADTPDNFQSRRPNTSFCFLDIRSPGLGDTAMYLCATSRGEGRNTEAFFGQGTRLTVV.

This clone was counted a few times. CDR3 DNA: TGTGCCAGCAGTGAGGCCCTGGTGGCCCAAGAGACCCAGTACTTC. It yields the protein CASSEALVAQETQYF. The rearrangement joins TRBV6-1 to TRBJ2-5; D remains unclear. V lost 3 bases and J lost 1, with 12 bases in between. The CDR3 covers 15 residues. Germline-derived CDR1 and CDR2 are MNHNS and SASEGT.

The chain recombines TRBV18 with TRBJ2-7, with a tentative D call TRBD2 (6 bases). V shed 3 bases and J shed 2 bases, with 23 bases lying between them. Germline CDR1 is KGHSH and CDR2 is LQKENI. The CDR3 has 18 amino acids. CDR3 DNA sequence: TGTGCCAGCTCACCGGCGGGACGAAGACAGTATACTACCTACGAGCAGTACTTC. It translates to CASSPAGRRQYTTYEQYF.

V gene TRBV29-1 combines with J gene TRBJ1-1; D is perhaps TRBD1 (5 bases). CDR3 length: 12 residues. Germline CDR1 SQVTM, CDR2 ANQGSEA. V was cut by 6 bases and J by 2 bases, with 10 bases left in between. In DNA, the CDR3 is TGCAGCGTCGTGACAGACAACACTGAAGCTTTCTTT. Translation gives CSVVTDNTEAFF.